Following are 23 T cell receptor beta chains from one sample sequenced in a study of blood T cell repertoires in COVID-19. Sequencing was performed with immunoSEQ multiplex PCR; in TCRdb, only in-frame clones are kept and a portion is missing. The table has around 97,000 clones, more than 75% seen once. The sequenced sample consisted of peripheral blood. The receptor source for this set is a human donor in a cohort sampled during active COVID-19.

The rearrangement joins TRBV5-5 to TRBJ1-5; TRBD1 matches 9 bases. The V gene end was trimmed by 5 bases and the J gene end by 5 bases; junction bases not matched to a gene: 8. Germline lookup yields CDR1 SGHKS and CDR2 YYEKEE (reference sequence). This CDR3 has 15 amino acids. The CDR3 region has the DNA TGTGCCAGCAGAGCCTTCGACAGGGGGGATCAGCCCCAGCATTTT. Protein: CASRAFDRGDQPQHF.

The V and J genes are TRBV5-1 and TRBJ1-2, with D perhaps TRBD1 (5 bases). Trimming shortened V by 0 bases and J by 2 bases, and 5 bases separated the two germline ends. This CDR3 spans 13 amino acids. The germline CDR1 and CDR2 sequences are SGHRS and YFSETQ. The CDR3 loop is CASSLAGNYGYTF. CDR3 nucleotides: TGCGCCAGCAGCTTGGCAGGGAACTATGGCTACACCTTC.

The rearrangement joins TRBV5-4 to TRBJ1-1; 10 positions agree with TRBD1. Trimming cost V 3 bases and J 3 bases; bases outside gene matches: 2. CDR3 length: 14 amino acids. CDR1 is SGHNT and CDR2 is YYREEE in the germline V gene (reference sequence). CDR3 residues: CASSSGQGHTEAFF. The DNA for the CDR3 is TGTGCCAGCAGCTCGGGACAGGGGCACACTGAAGCTTTCTTT.

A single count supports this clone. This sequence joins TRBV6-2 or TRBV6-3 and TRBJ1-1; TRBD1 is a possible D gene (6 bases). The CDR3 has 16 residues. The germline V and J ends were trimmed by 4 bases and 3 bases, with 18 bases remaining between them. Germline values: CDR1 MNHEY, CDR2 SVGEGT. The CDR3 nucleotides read TGTGCCAGCAGTTTCATTATCGGGGGGCCGGACACTGAAGCTTTCTTT. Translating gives CASSFIIGGPDTEAFF.

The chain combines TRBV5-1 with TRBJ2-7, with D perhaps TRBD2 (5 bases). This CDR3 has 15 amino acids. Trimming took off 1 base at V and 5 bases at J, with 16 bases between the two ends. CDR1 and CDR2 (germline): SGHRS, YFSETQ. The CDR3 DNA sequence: TGCGCCAGCAGCTTGTTGTCCGGGAAGCCTAACGAGCAGTACTTC. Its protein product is CASSLLSGKPNEQYF.

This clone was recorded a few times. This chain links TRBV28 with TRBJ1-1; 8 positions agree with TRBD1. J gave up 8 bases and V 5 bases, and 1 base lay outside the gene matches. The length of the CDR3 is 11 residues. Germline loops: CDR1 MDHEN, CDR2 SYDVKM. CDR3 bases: TGTGCCAGCAGTGGGGACAGGGAAGCTTTCTTT. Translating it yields CASSGDREAFF.

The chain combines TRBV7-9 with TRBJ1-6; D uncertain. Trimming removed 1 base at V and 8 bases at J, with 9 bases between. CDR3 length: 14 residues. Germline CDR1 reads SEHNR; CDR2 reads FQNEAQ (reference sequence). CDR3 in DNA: TGTGCCAGCAGCTTAGGGGGAGATTATTCACCCCTCCACTTT. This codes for CASSLGGDYSPLHF.

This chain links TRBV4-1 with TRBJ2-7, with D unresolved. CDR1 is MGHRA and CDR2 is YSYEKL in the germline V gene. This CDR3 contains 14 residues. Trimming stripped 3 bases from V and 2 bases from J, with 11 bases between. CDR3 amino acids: CASSHWSSPYEQYF. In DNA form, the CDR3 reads TGCGCCAGCAGCCACTGGAGTTCCCCCTACGAGCAGTACTTC.

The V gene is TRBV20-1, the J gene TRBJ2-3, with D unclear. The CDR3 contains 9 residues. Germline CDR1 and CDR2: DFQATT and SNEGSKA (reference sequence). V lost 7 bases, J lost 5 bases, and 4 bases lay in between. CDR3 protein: CSDKDTQYF. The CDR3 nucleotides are TGCAGTGATAAAGATACGCAGTATTTT.

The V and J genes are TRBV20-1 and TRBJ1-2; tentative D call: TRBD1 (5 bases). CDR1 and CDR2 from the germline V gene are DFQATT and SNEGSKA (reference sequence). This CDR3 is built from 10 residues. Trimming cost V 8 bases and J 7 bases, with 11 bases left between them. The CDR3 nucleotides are TGCAGTAGGGGTGAGGCTGGCTACACCTTC. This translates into CSRGEAGYTF.

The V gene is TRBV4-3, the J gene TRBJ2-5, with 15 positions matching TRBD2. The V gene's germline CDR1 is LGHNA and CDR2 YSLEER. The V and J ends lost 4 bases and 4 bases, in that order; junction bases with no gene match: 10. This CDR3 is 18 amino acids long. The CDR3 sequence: CASSRTSGRAGIPETQYF. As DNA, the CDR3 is TGCGCCAGCAGCCGGACTAGCGGGAGGGCCGGCATCCCAGAGACCCAGTACTTC.

The CDR3 DNA follows: TGTGCCAGCAGCTTAGGGTTTGACGGGAGGGCCCAAGATACGCAGTATTTT. It yields the protein CASSLGFDGRAQDTQYF. The chain uses TRBV11-2 and TRBJ2-3, with 8 bases fitting TRBD2. After removal of 1 base from V and 5 bases from J, the junction contained 11 bases not matched to a gene. Per the germline V gene, CDR1 is SGHAT and CDR2 is FQNNGV. This CDR3 region has 17 residues.

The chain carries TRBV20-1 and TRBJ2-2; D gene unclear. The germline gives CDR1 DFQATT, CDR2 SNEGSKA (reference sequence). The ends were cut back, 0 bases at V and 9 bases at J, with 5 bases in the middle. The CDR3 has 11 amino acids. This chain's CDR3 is CSARDQRELFF. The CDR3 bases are TGCAGTGCTAGAGACCAAAGGGAGCTGTTTTTT.

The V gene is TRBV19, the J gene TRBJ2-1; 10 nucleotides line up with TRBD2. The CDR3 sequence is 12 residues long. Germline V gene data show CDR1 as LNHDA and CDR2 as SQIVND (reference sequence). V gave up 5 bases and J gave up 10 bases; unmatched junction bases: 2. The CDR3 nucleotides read TGTGCCAGTAGTCTACTAGCGGGGGAGCAGTTCTTC. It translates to CASSLLAGEQFF.

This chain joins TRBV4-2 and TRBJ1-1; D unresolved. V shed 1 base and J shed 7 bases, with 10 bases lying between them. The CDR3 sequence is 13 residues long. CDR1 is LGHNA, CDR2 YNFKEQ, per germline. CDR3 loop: CASSQGAGFEAFF. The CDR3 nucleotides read TGTGCCAGCAGCCAAGGGGCCGGATTTGAAGCTTTCTTT.

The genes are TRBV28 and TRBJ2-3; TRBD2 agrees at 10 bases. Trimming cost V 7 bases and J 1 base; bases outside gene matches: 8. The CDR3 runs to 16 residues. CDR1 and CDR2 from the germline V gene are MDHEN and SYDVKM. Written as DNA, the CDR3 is TGTGCCAGCACCCTCGGCGGGACTAGCGGCACAGATACGCAGTATTTT. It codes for CASTLGGTSGTDTQYF.

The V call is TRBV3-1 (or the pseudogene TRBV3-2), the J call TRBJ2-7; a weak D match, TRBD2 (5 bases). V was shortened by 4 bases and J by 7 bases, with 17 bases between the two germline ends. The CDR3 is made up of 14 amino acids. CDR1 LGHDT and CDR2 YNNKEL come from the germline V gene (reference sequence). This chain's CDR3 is CASSRRHRSGEQYF. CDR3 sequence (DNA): TGTGCCAGCAGCCGGAGACACCGCTCGGGGGAGCAGTACTTC.

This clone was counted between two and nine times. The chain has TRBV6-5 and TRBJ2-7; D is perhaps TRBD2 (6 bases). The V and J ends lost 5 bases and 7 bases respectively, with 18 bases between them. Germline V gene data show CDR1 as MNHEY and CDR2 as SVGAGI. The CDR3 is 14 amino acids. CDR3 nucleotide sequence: TGTGCCAGCAGTCTGTCTAGCGAGTACCCAGAGCAGTACTTC. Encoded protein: CASSLSSEYPEQYF.

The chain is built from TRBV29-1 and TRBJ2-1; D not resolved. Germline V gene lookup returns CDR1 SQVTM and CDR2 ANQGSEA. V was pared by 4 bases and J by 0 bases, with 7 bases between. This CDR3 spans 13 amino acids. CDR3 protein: CSVGANSYNEQFF. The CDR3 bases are TGCAGCGTTGGGGCAAACTCCTACAATGAGCAGTTCTTC.

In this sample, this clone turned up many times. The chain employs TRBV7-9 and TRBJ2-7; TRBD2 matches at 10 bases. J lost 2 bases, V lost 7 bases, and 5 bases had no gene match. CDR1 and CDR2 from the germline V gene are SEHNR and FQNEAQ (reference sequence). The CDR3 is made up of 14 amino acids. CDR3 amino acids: CASTGTSATYEQYF. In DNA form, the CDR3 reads TGTGCCAGCACCGGGACTAGCGCTACCTACGAGCAGTACTTC.

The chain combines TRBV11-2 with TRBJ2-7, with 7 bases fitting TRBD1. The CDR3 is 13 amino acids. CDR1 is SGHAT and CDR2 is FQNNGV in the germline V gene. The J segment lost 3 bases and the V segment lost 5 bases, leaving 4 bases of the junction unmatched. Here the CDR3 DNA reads TGTGCCAGCAGCGAAGACAGGGACTACGAGCAGTACTTC. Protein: CASSEDRDYEQYF.

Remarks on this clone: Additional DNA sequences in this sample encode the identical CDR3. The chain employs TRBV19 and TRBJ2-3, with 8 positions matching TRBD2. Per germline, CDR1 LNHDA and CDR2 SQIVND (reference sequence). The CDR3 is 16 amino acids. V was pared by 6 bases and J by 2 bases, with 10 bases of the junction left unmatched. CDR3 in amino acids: CASSGGVAGYTDTQYF. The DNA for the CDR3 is TGTGCCAGTAGCGGGGGGGTAGCAGGGTACACAGATACGCAGTATTTT.

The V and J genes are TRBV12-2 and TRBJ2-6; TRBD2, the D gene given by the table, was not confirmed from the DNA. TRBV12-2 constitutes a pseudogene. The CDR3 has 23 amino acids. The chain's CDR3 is CASRFCHPIPQLAATSGANVLTF. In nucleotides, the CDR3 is TGTGCAAGTCGCTTTTGCCACCCCATACCTCAACTAGCAGCGACCTCTGGGGCCAACGTCCTGACTTTC.